Shown below are 5 T cell receptor beta chains from a single sample sequenced in a study of cytomegalovirus exposure and HLA in healthy donors. Primers for the PCR totalled 60 Vbeta and 13 Jbeta. TCRdb's table, derived via immunoSEQ multiplex PCR, lists solely in-frame clones and lacks some. This table holds some 130,000 clones, roughly 78% found once. The sequencing sample was made of PBMCs. The source is a woman aged 25-40 years in good health and CMV-seropositive.

This clone has more than one count but fewer than ten. Here the CDR3 DNA reads TGTGCCAGCAGTTTGGTCGGAAGGAGAAACTATGGCTACACCTTC. Its protein product is CASSLVGRRNYGYTF. The chain couples TRBV28 to TRBJ1-2; D not certain. CDR1 and CDR2 (germline): MDHEN, SYDVKM. The CDR3 contains 15 residues. Trimming shortened V by 3 bases and J by 2 bases, and 13 bases separated the two germline ends.

This chain connects TRBV28 to TRBJ1-5; the D is unclear. Trimming left V 5 bases short and J 2 bases short, with 10 bases between. Germline CDR1 reads MDHEN; CDR2 reads SYDVKM. The CDR3 covers 14 residues. DNA for the CDR3: TGTGCCAGCAGTGCGGTACAACGCAATCAGCCCCAGCATTTT. It is translated as CASSAVQRNQPQHF.

This clone was seen a handful of times. This chain links TRBV19 with TRBJ2-1; maybe TRBD1 (7 bases). CDR1 and CDR2 (germline): LNHDA, SQIVND (reference sequence). The CDR3 contains 16 residues. The V end was cut by 0 bases, the J end by 7 bases, with 16 bases between. In DNA form, the CDR3 reads TGTGCCAGTAGTATAGAGTGGCAGGGGGGAAGGAATGAGCAGTTCTTC. It translates to CASSIEWQGGRNEQFF.

This chain joins TRBV9 and TRBJ2-3, with D tentatively TRBD2 (6 bases). This CDR3 comprises 14 residues. V lost 0 bases to trimming and J lost 4 bases, with 9 bases between them. CDR1 SGDLS and CDR2 YYNGEE come from the germline V gene. CDR3 DNA: TGTGCCAGCAGCGTAGCGGGGGTGGCAGATACGCAGTATTTT. The encoded protein is CASSVAGVADTQYF.

This clone has a handful of counts. Germline and junction disagree at one end, which may indicate a read error. For the CDR3, the DNA is TGTGCCAGCAGTGAACCTGGGACAGGGAAGGGTATGAACTTC. Amino acid sequence: CASSEPGTGKGMNF. The rearrangement uses TRBV25-1 and TRBJ2-7, with 9 bases aligning to TRBD1. The CDR3 covers 14 residues. The germline CDR1 and CDR2 sequences are MGHDK and SYGVNS.